The 16 T cell receptor beta chains reported below all come from one sample, sequenced in a study of T cell repertoires in cytomegalovirus infection. Each CDR3 protein gets one entry after TCRdb re-called the reads with MiXCR. Found here are hundreds of thousands of distinct CDR3 sequences, roughly a third of them singletons; the top ten hold 15% to 20%. The antigens these receptors bind are not known. This specimen was cultured PBMCs, taken from culture after CMV antigen stimulation. All receptors derive from a human donor in good health (CMV status not recorded). Some clones in this sample may be carry-over from other donors' samples.

The V gene is TRBV5-4, the J gene TRBJ2-3; D is perhaps TRBD1 or TRBD2 (5 bases each). The CDR3 sequence is 15 residues long. V was trimmed by 3 bases and J by 3 bases, leaving 14 bases between them. Germline values: CDR1 SGHNT, CDR2 YYREEE (reference sequence). The CDR3: CASSSRGRRTDTQYF. The CDR3 DNA reads as TGTGCCAGCAGCTCCCGGGGCAGGAGGACAGATACGCAGTATTTT.

The chain links TRBV20-1 to TRBJ2-1; D is unclear. V was pared by 5 bases and J by 8 bases, with 13 bases between. This CDR3 is 12 amino acids long. Per the germline V gene, CDR1 is DFQATT and CDR2 is SNEGSKA (reference sequence). This CDR3 is CSALVRSDEQFF. The DNA for the CDR3 is TGCAGTGCTCTCGTCCGTAGTGATGAGCAGTTCTTC.

The chain links TRBV18 to TRBJ1-2, with 8 bases that match TRBD1. The CDR3 has 13 residues. Looked up from germline, CDR1 is KGHSH and CDR2 is LQKENI. Germline trimming cut 2 bases from V and 6 bases from J; bases unmatched to any gene: 2. This chain's CDR3 is CASSPSDRDGYTF. The CDR3 bases are TGTGCCAGCTCACCATCGGACAGGGATGGCTACACCTTC.

This clonotype was detected ten times or more. The chain recombines TRBV6-1 with TRBJ2-7, with D perhaps matching TRBD1 (6 bases). The length of the CDR3 is 16 residues. The V end lost 3 bases, the J end lost 7 bases, and 22 bases lay between the germline ends. Germline assignment: CDR1 MNHNS and CDR2 SASEGT. CDR3 nucleotide sequence: TGTGCCAGCAGTGACAATACAGGGACCTCTTCAGAAGAGCAGTACTTC. This sequence encodes CASSDNTGTSSEEQYF.

The chain recombines TRBV27 with TRBJ1-4; no reliable D call. CDR3 size: 15 residues. CDR1 MNHEY and CDR2 SMNVEV come from the germline V gene (reference sequence). Trimming removed 6 bases from V and 0 bases from J, with 11 bases in between. This CDR3 is CASRPRLATNEKLFF. The CDR3 DNA is TGTGCCAGCAGGCCACGCCTTGCAACTAATGAAAAACTGTTTTTT.

The CDR3 DNA is TGTGCCAGCAATGACGGAGGCGGGACAGCCTACTATGGCTACACCTTC. Residues: CASNDGGGTAYYGYTF. The chain uses TRBV6-1 and TRBJ1-2; 7 positions match TRBD1. Trimming took 7 bases from V and 3 from J; bases not matched to a gene: 14. The CDR3 runs to 16 residues. CDR1 and CDR2 from the germline V gene are MNHNS and SASEGT.

CDR3 protein: CASSRTRVGDNEQFF. Here the CDR3 DNA reads TGTGCCAGCAGCCGGACCCGCGTGGGGGACAATGAGCAGTTCTTC. The chain is built from TRBV7-9 and TRBJ2-1; D may be TRBD1 or TRBD2 (5 bases each). Germline V gene data show CDR1 as SEHNR and CDR2 as FQNEAQ (reference sequence). The CDR3 has 15 residues. V shed 5 bases and J shed 5 bases, with 16 bases lying between them.

Ten or more counts support this clonotype. The chain has TRBV7-2 and TRBJ1-5, with D unresolved. The CDR3 runs to 14 residues. The germline V gene has CDR1 SGHTA and CDR2 FQGNSA. V dropped 3 bases and J dropped 1 base, with 7 bases sitting between them. The CDR3 bases are TGTGCCAGCAGCTTCCTGACGAGCAATCAGCCCCAGCATTTT. It is translated as CASSFLTSNQPQHF. The entire variable domain, with the rest obtained from reference TRBV7-2 and TRBJ1-5, is as follows: GAGVSQSPSNKVTEKGKDVELRCDPISGHTALYWYRQSLGQGLEFLIYFQGNSAPDKSGLPSDRFSAERTGGSVSTLTIQRTQQEDSAVYLCASSFLTSNQPQHFGDGTRLSIL.

This clonotype was detected only a few times. The rearrangement joins TRBV7-2 to TRBJ2-2; D is unresolved. V dropped 5 bases and J dropped 0 bases, with 10 bases sitting between them. The CDR3 is 15 residues long. The germline V gene encodes CDR1 SGHTA and CDR2 FQGNSA. The CDR3 loop is CASSPQTANTGELFF. CDR3 nucleotide sequence: TGTGCCAGCAGCCCCCAGACCGCGAACACCGGGGAGCTGTTTTTT.

J is TRBJ1-5 and V is TRBV6-1; maybe TRBD1 (5 bases). Germline V lookup: CDR1 MNHNS, CDR2 SASEGT. The CDR3 is made up of 16 amino acids. V was trimmed by 0 bases and J by 6 bases, leaving 15 bases between them. In DNA form, the CDR3 reads TGTGCCAGCAGTGAAGCGCAGGCAGGGCAGGGTCAGCCCCAGCATTTT. Protein sequence: CASSEAQAGQGQPQHF.

This clonotype showed up just a few times. The chain is built from TRBV6-2 or TRBV6-3 and TRBJ1-5; 7 nucleotides agree with TRBD1. CDR1 is MNHEY and CDR2 is SVGEGT in the germline V gene. There are 13 residues in the CDR3. V lost 6 bases, J lost 9 bases, and 8 bases stayed unmatched. This CDR3 reads CASRRQGAGPQHF. The CDR3 DNA follows: TGTGCCAGCAGACGACAGGGCGCAGGGCCCCAGCATTTT.

This clonotype was counted many times. V is TRBV7-2 and J is TRBJ1-3; the match to TRBD1 covers 7 bases. V was pared by 5 bases and J by 4 bases, with 8 bases of the junction left unmatched. The V gene's germline CDR1 is SGHTA and CDR2 FQGNSA. The CDR3 totals 15 residues. The CDR3 loop is CASSTNRGWGNTIYF. CDR3 nucleotide sequence: TGTGCCAGCAGCACGAACAGGGGTTGGGGAAACACCATATATTTT.

This clonotype has a handful of counts. This chain links TRBV5-6 with TRBJ2-4; 11 bases are a match to TRBD2. Trimming cost V 4 bases and J 0 bases; bases outside gene matches: 15. The germline V gene has CDR1 SGHDT and CDR2 YYEEEE. There are 20 residues in the CDR3. As DNA, the CDR3 is TGTGCCAGCAGCCCGGGACTAGCGGAGGGAACCTTACTAGCCAAAAACATTCAGTACTTC. It codes for CASSPGLAEGTLLAKNIQYF.

This clonotype was picked up a small number of times. The chain has TRBV27 and TRBJ2-4; 7 nucleotides match TRBD2. The CDR3 covers 15 residues. Looked up from germline, CDR1 is MNHEY and CDR2 is SMNVEV (reference sequence). V lost 5 bases to trimming and J lost 5 bases; unmatched junction nucleotides: 9. CDR3 DNA: TGTGCCAGCAGTCAGCAGGGACTATCTGAAAACATTCAGTACTTC. Translating it yields CASSQQGLSENIQYF.

This clonotype was found many times. The V and J genes are TRBV12-3 or TRBV12-4 and TRBJ1-5, with D unclear. The V end lost 6 bases, the J end lost 7 bases, and 13 bases lay between the germline ends. This CDR3 spans 13 amino acids. CDR3 in DNA: TGTGCCAGCAGCCCGAATTCCGGGCAGCCCCAGCATTTT. It translates to CASSPNSGQPQHF.

This chain joins TRBV19 and TRBJ2-1, with 8 bases matching TRBD2. This CDR3 region has 14 residues. Germline CDR1 and CDR2: LNHDA and SQIVND (reference sequence). The trim removed 6 bases at V and 6 bases at J, leaving 7 bases unmatched. CDR3 nucleotides: TGTGCCAGTAGCGGGGGGGAGGCCCCCAATGAGCAGTTCTTC. Translating gives CASSGGEAPNEQFF.